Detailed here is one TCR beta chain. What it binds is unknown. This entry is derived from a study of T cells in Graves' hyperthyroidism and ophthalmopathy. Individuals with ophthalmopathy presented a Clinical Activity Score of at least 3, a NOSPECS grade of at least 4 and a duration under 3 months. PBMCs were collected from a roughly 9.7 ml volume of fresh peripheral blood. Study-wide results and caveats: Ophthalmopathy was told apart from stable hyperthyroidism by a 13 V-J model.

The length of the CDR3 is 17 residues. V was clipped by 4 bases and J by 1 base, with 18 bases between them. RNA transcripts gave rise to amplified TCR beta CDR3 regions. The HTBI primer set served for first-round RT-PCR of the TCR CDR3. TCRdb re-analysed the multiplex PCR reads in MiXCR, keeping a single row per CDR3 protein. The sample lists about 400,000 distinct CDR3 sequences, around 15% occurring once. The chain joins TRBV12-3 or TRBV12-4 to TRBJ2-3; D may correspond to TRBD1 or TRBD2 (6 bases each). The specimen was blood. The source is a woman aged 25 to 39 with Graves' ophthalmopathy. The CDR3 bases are TGTGCCAGCAGTTACCCCGGGGGCTGGCTCTGCACAGATACGCAGTATTTT. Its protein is CASSYPGGWLCTDTQYF.